These 21 T cell receptor beta chains came from one sample sequenced in a study of beta chain features in type 1 diabetes. Every bit of the isolated RNA underwent reverse transcription, so sequencing read expressed TCRB transcripts. Libraries were prepared by immunoSEQ multiplex PCR; TCRdb keeps only in-frame clonotypes and omits some of them. The table shows about 400,000 clones, with around an eighth occurring only once. Their antigen targets remain unknown. The study, taken as a whole, reports: Patients with Type 1 diabetes showed moderately but significantly shorter TCRB CDR3s in all four CD4+ subsets.

What was sequenced was naive CD4+ T cells from blood. Receptor source: a young woman with type 1 diabetes.

The chain couples TRBV15 to TRBJ2-6; 7 bases align to TRBD1. CDR1 LNHNV and CDR2 YYDKDF come from the germline V gene (reference sequence). The CDR3 has 20 amino acids. V gave up 1 base and J gave up 0 bases; unmatched junction bases: 12. CDR3 region: CATSRVFARTGLSGANVLTF. The CDR3 region has the DNA TGTGCCACCAGCAGAGTGTTCGCCAGGACAGGTCTCTCTGGGGCCAACGTCCTGACTTTC.

In regard to this clone: One junction end does not reproduce the germline sequence, and a read error may be involved. The chain links TRBV19 to TRBJ2-5; TRBD1 might be the D (6 bases). Per germline, CDR1 LNHDA and CDR2 SQIVND (reference sequence). This CDR3 is 14 amino acids long. Here the CDR3 reads CASTAHRQDTVSHF. The CDR3 nucleotides are TGTGCCAGTACAGCCCATCGACAGGATACGGTTTCCCACTTC.

This clone was seen more than once but under ten times. V is TRBV18 and J is TRBJ2-2; TRBD2 agrees at 7 bases. CDR3 length: 17 residues. The ends lost 6 bases at V and 3 bases at J; junction bases unmatched: 13. Germline CDR1 KGHSH, CDR2 LQKENI. CDR3: CASSQDGVSGDTGELFF. DNA for the CDR3: TGTGCCAGCTCTCAGGACGGGGTCAGCGGGGACACCGGGGAGCTGTTTTTT.

The sample holds a few counts of this clone. The J gene is TRBJ1-1, the V gene TRBV7-9, with D possibly matching TRBD1 (6 bases). CDR3 length equals 13 residues. CDR1 is SEHNR and CDR2 is FQNEAQ in the germline V gene (reference sequence). Trimming stripped 1 base from V and 4 bases from J, with 7 bases between. CDR3 sequence (DNA): TGTGCCAGCAGCTTAGACAGGGTCACTGAAGCTTTCTTT. Translated: CASSLDRVTEAFF. The variable domain in full, completed from reference TRBV7-9 and TRBJ1-1, reads DTGVSQNPRHKITKRGQNVTFRCDPISEHNRLYWYRQTLGQGPEFLTYFQNEAQLEKSRLLSDRFSAERPKGSFSTLEIQRTEQGDSAMYLCASSLDRVTEAFFGQGTRLTVV.

This clone was recorded a few times. The chain carries TRBV9 and TRBJ1-1; D may be TRBD1 (6 bases). Germline assignment: CDR1 SGDLS and CDR2 YYNGEE. The CDR3 loop spans 14 amino acids. Trimming stripped 0 bases from V and 4 bases from J, with 10 bases between. CDR3 nucleotides: TGTGCCAGCAGCGTAGTTTCAGGGGCCACTGAAGCTTTCTTT. The encoded protein is CASSVVSGATEAFF.

This chain uses TRBV6-5 with TRBJ1-1; D not resolved. Germline V CDR1 and CDR2: MNHEY, SVGAGI. This CDR3 comprises 15 residues. Trimming stripped 0 bases from V and 0 bases from J, with 8 bases between. The CDR3 DNA sequence: TGTGCCAGCAGTTACTCGGCAATTATGAACACTGAAGCTTTCTTT. Translating gives CASSYSAIMNTEAFF.

This clone has more than one count but fewer than ten. This rearrangement joins TRBV6-6 to TRBJ1-2; D possibly corresponds to TRBD1 (5 bases). Deletions cut 5 bases from V and 8 bases from J, with 18 bases between. CDR3 size: 14 residues. Germline assignment: CDR1 MNHNY and CDR2 SVGAGI (reference sequence). The CDR3, as DNA: TGTGCCAGCAGTCCCCGTAACACAGGAACGGGCTACACCTTC. This codes for CASSPRNTGTGYTF.

This clone has only a few counts. The rearrangement joins TRBV6-5 to TRBJ1-5, with D maybe TRBD1 (6 bases). In germline, CDR1 is MNHEY, CDR2 SVGAGI. V was shortened by 6 bases and J by 7 bases, with 13 bases between the two germline ends. This CDR3 spans 13 amino acids. For the CDR3, the DNA is TGTGCCAGCAGCCCAGGGGTTGGGCAGCCCCAGCATTTT. It codes for CASSPGVGQPQHF.

This chain joins TRBV9 and TRBJ2-2; no clear D gene. Germline-derived CDR1 and CDR2 are SGDLS and YYNGEE. V was trimmed by 3 bases and J by 0 bases, leaving 6 bases between them. There are 14 residues in the CDR3. The CDR3 DNA reads as TGTGCCAGCAGCGACAGAGCGAACACCGGGGAGCTGTTTTTT. This codes for CASSDRANTGELFF.

The chain employs TRBV27 and TRBJ2-3; no clear D. V lost 6 bases, J lost 4 bases, and 14 bases lay in between. The CDR3 has 14 residues. Germline CDR1 reads MNHEY; CDR2 reads SMNVEV (reference sequence). This CDR3 is CASSDIVLADTQYF. CDR3 nucleotides: TGTGCCAGCAGCGACATCGTCCTCGCAGATACGCAGTATTTT.

V is TRBV4-3 and J is TRBJ1-4; D remains ambiguous. The V gene lost 4 bases and the J gene lost 2 bases, with 11 bases spanning the gap. CDR3 size: 15 residues. Per germline, CDR1 LGHNA and CDR2 YSLEER. CDR3 DNA: TGCGCCAGCAGCCCGAGGATCCTGACTAATGAAAAACTGTTTTTT. This encodes CASSPRILTNEKLFF.

This clone was observed a handful of times. The J gene is TRBJ1-1, the V gene TRBV7-9; D might be TRBD1 (5 bases). The germline V gene has CDR1 SEHNR and CDR2 FQNEAQ (reference sequence). CDR3 length: 14 amino acids. V lost 5 bases, J lost 5 bases, and 15 bases lay in between. For the CDR3, the DNA is TGTGCCAGCAGCCGCAGGCGGGGGTGGACTGAAGCTTTCTTT. Protein sequence: CASSRRRGWTEAFF.

This chain connects TRBV20-1 to TRBJ2-3; D unresolved. The germline V gene has CDR1 DFQATT and CDR2 SNEGSKA (reference sequence). This CDR3 comprises 11 residues. V was clipped by 3 bases and J by 4 bases, with 5 bases between them. The CDR3 loop is CSARPADTQYF. The CDR3 bases are TGCAGTGCTAGGCCGGCAGATACGCAGTATTTT.

This clone occurred a few times. The gene calls are TRBV9 and TRBJ2-3; D might be TRBD2 (6 bases). The CDR3 is 16 amino acids. Between the trimmed V and J ends, which lost 0 bases and 6 bases, there was a span of 17 bases. From germline, CDR1 is SGDLS and CDR2 YYNGEE. The CDR3 nucleotides are TGTGCCAGCAGCGTAGCTCCGATGGGCGGGGAGGATACGCAGTATTTT. This translates into CASSVAPMGGEDTQYF.

The chain links TRBV4-3 to TRBJ2-7; the match to TRBD2 covers 8 bases. After removal of 1 base from V and 2 bases from J, the junction contained 10 bases not matched to a gene. Germline-derived CDR1 and CDR2 are LGHNA and YSLEER. This CDR3 has 17 amino acids. The CDR3 here is CASSQGTGGAFPYEQYF. CDR3 DNA: TGCGCCAGCAGCCAAGGGACGGGGGGGGCCTTTCCCTACGAGCAGTACTTC.

There are a few counts of this clone. The CDR3 sequence is CASSPRTGNVEQYF. The DNA for the CDR3 is TGTGCCAGCAGCCCCCGCACAGGGAATGTCGAGCAGTACTTC. The V gene is TRBV11-2, the J gene TRBJ2-7; D is possibly TRBD1 (6 bases). Germline loops: CDR1 SGHAT, CDR2 FQNNGV. V lost 5 bases to trimming and J lost 6 bases, with 17 bases between them. This CDR3 has 14 amino acids.

V and J are TRBV9 and TRBJ2-7; TRBD2 matches 7 bases. This CDR3 comprises 18 residues. Germline CDR1 and CDR2: SGDLS and YYNGEE. Losses at the gene ends were 2 bases for V and 0 bases for J; bases not matched to a gene: 14. CDR3 sequence: CASSVGLGGDGSSYEQYF. In nucleotides, the CDR3 is TGTGCCAGCAGCGTGGGTTTGGGGGGGGACGGCAGCTCCTACGAGCAGTACTTC.

This clone occurred a few times. The J gene is TRBJ1-1, the V gene TRBV6-6; D uncertain. CDR1 is MNHNY and CDR2 is SVGAGI in the germline V gene (reference sequence). The CDR3 has 13 residues. Trimming removed 5 bases at V and 10 bases at J, with 17 bases between. The CDR3 DNA reads TGTGCCAGCAGTCCCCGGGAGCGTCGTATAGCTTTCTTT. It specifies CASSPRERRIAFF.

V gene TRBV9 combines with J gene TRBJ2-7, with TRBD1 matching 7 bases. This CDR3 spans 17 amino acids. Germline V gene data show CDR1 as SGDLS and CDR2 as YYNGEE. After removal of 0 bases from V and 0 bases from J, the junction contained 9 bases not matched to a gene. The CDR3 bases are TGTGCCAGCAGCGTAGACGCTGGGACAGAGCTCTCCTACGAGCAGTACTTC. This sequence encodes CASSVDAGTELSYEQYF.

This chain connects TRBV28 to TRBJ2-7, with D uncertain. V shed 5 bases and J shed 3 bases, with 11 bases lying between them. This CDR3 region has 13 residues. Germline assignment: CDR1 MDHEN and CDR2 SYDVKM. The DNA of the CDR3 is TGTGCCAGCAGTATACTCATAAACTACGAGCAGTACTTC. Its translation: CASSILINYEQYF.

The rearrangement uses TRBV15 and TRBJ1-2, with a possible D match to TRBD1 (6 bases). The length of the CDR3 is 14 residues. The V end lost 3 bases, the J end lost 8 bases, and 16 bases lay between the germline ends. The germline V gene encodes CDR1 LNHNV and CDR2 YYDKDF (reference sequence). The CDR3 region is CATSSRTDFEGYTF. CDR3 DNA: TGTGCCACCAGCAGTAGGACAGATTTTGAAGGCTACACCTTC. Filled out from reference TRBV15 and TRBJ1-2, the complete variable domain reads DAMVIQNPRYQVTQFGKPVTLSCSQTLNHNVMYWYQQKSSQAPKLLFHYYDKDFNNEADTPDNFQSRRPNTSFCFLDIRSPGLGDTAMYLCATSSRTDFEGYTFGSGTRLTVV.